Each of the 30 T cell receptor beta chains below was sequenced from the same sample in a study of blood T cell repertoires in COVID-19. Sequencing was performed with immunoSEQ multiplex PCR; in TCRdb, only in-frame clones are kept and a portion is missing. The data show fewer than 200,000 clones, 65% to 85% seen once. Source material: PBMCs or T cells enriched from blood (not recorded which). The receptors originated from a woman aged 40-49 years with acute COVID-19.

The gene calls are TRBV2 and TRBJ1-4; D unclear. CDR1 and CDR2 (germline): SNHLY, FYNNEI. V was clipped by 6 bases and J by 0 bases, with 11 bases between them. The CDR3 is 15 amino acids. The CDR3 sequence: CASRPNRATNEKLFF. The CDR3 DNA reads TGTGCCAGCAGGCCGAACCGGGCAACTAATGAAAAACTGTTTTTT.

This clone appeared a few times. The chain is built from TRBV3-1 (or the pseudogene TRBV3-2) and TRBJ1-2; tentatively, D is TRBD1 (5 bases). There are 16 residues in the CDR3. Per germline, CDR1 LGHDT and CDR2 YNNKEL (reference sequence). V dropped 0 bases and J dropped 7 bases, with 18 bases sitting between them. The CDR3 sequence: CASSQDGAMGPAGYTF. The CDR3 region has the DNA TGTGCCAGCAGCCAAGATGGGGCGATGGGTCCGGCTGGCTACACCTTC.

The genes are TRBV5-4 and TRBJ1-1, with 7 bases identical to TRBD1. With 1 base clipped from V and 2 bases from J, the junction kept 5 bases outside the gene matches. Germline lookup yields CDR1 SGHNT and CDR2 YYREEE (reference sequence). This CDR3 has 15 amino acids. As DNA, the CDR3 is TGTGCCAGCAGCTTGACAGGGGCCCTAAACACTGAAGCTTTCTTT. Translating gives CASSLTGALNTEAFF.

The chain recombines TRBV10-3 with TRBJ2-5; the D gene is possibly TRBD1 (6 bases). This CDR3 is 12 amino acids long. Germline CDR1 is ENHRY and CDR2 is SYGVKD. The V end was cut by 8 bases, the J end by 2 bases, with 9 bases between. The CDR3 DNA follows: TGTGCCATCTCTGGACAGCAAGAGACCCAGTACTTC. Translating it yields CAISGQQETQYF.

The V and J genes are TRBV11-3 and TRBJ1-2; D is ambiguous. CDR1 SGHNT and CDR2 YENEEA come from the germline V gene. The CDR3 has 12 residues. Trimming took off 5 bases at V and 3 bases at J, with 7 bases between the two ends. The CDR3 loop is CASSDQDYGYTF. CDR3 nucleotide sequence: TGTGCCAGCAGCGACCAGGACTATGGCTACACCTTC. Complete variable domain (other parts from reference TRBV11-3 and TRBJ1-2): EAGVVQSPRYKIIEKKQPVAFWCNPISGHNTLYWYLQNLGQGPELLIRYENEEAVDDSQLPKDRFSAERLKGVDSTLKIQPAELGDSAVYLCASSDQDYGYTFGSGTRLTVV.

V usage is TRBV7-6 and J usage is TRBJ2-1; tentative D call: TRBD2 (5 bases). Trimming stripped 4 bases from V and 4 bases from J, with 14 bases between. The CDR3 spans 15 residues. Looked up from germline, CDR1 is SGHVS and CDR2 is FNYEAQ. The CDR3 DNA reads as TGTGCCAGCAGCTCCCTCCGCGGGCAGTACAATGAGCAGTTCTTC. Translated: CASSSLRGQYNEQFF.

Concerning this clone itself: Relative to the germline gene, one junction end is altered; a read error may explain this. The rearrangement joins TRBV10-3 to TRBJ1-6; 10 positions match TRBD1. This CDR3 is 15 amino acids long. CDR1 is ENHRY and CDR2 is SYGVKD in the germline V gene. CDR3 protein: CAITEGQGLNSPLHF. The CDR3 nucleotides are TGTGCCATCACTGAGGGACAGGGGTTAAATTCACCCCTCCACTTT.

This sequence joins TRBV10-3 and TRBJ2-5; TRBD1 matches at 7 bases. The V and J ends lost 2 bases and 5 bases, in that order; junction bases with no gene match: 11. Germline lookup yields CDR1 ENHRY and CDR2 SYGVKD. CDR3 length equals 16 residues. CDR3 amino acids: CAISEAGTASRETQYF. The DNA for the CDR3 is TGTGCCATCAGTGAGGCCGGGACAGCGTCCCGGGAGACCCAGTACTTC.

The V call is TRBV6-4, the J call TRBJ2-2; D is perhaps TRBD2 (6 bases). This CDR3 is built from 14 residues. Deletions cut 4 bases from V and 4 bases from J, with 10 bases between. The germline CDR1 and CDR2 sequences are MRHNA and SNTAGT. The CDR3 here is CASSAGVRTGELFF. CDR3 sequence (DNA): TGTGCCAGCAGTGCGGGGGTGCGCACCGGGGAGCTGTTTTTT.

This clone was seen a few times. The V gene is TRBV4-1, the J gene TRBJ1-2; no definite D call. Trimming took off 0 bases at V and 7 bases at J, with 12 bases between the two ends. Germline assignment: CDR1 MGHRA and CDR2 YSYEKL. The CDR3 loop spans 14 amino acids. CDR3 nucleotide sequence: TGCGCCAGCAGCCAAGACCCTCGCGAGGGTGGCTACACCTTC. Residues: CASSQDPREGGYTF.

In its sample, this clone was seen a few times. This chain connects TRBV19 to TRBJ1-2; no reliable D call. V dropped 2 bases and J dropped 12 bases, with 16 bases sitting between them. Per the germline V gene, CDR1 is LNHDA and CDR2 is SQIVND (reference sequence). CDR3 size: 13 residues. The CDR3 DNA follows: TGTGCCAGTAGTATATCCTCTTCGGGAGGCAACACCTTC. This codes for CASSISSSGGNTF.

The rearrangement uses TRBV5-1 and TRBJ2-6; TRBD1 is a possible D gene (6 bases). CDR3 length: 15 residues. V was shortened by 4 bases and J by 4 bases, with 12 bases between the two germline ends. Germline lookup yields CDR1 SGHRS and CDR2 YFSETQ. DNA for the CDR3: TGCGCCAGCAGCCCTACAGGGACCGGGGCCAACGTCCTGACTTTC. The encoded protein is CASSPTGTGANVLTF.

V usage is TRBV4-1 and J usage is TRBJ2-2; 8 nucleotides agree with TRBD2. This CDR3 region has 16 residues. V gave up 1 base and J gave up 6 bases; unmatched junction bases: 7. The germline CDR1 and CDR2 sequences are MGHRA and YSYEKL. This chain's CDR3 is CASSQGAGDGSGELFF. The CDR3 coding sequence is TGCGCCAGCAGCCAAGGAGCGGGAGATGGGTCCGGGGAGCTGTTTTTT.

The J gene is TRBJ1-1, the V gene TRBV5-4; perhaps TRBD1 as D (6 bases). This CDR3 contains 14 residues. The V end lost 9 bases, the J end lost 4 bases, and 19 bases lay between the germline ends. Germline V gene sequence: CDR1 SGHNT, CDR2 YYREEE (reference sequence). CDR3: CAIYRDPGSTEAFF. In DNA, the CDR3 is TGTGCCATATACAGGGACCCAGGGAGCACTGAAGCTTTCTTT.

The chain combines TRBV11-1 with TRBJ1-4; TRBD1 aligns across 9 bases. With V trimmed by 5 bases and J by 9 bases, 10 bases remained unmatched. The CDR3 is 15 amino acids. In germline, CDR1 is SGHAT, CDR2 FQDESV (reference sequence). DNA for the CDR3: TGTGCCAGCAGCGGAACCGGGACAGGGAGCCAAAAACTGTTTTTT. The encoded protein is CASSGTGTGSQKLFF.

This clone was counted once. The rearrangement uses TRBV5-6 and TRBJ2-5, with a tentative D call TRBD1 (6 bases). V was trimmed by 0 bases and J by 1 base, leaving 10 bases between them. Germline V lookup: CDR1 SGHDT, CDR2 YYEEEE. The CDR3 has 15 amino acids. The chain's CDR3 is CASSLVQGGQETQYF. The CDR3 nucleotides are TGTGCCAGCAGCTTGGTACAAGGGGGCCAAGAGACCCAGTACTTC.

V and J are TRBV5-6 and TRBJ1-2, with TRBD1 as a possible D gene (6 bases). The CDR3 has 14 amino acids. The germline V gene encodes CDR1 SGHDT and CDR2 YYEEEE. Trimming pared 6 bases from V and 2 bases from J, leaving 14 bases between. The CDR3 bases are TGTGCCAGCAAGCGACAGGAGGTAAACTATGGCTACACCTTC. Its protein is CASKRQEVNYGYTF.

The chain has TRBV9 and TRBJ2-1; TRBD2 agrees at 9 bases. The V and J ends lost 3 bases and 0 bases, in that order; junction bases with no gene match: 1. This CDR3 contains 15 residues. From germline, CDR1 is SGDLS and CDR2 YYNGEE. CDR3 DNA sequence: TGTGCCAGCAGCGGTAGCGGGAGCTCCTACAATGAGCAGTTCTTC. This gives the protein CASSGSGSSYNEQFF.

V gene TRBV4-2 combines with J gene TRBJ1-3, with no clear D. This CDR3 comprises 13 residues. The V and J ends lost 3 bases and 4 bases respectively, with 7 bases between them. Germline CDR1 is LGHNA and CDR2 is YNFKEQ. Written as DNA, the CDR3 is TGTGCCAGCAGCCATTCGGTAGGAAACACCATATATTTT. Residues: CASSHSVGNTIYF.

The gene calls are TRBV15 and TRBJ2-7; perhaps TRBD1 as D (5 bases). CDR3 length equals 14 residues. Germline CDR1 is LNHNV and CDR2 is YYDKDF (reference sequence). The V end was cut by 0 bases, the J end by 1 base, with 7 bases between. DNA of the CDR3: TGTGCCACCAGCAGAGAAAAGGGGTCCTACGAGCAGTACGTC. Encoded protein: CATSREKGSYEQYV.

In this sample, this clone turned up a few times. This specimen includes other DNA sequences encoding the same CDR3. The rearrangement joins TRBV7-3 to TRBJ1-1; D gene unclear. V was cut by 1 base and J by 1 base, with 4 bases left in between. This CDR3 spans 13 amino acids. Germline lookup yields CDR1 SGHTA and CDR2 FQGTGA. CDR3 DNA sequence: TGTGCCAGCAGCTTAAACAGGAACACTGAAGCTTTCTTT. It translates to CASSLNRNTEAFF.

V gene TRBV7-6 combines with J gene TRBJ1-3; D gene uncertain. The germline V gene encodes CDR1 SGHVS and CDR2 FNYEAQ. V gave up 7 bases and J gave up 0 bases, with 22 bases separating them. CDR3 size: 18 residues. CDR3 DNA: TGTGCCAGCACCAACCCGAAGTCCGGGGAGATCTCTGGAAACACCATATATTTT. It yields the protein CASTNPKSGEISGNTIYF.

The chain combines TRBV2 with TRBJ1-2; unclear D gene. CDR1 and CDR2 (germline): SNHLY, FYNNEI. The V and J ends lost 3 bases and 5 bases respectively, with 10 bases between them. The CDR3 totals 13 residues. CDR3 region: CASSEDGLYGYTF. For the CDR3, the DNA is TGTGCCAGCAGTGAGGACGGACTATATGGCTACACCTTC.

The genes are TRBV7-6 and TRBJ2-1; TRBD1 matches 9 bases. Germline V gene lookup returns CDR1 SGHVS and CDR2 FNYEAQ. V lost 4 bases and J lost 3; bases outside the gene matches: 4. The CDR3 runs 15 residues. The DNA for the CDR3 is TGTGCCAGCAGCTCGGGACAGGGCTACTACAATGAGCAGTTCTTC. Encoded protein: CASSSGQGYYNEQFF.

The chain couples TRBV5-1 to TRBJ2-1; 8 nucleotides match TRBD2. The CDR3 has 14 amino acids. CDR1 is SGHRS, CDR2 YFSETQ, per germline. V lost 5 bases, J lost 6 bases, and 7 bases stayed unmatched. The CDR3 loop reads CASRDTAGVNEQFF. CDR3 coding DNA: TGCGCCAGCAGGGATACAGCGGGAGTCAATGAGCAGTTCTTC.

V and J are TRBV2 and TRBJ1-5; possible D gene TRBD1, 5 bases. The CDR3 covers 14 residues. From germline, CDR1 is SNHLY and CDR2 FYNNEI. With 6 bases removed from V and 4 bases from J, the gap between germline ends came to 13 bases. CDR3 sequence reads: CASSLAGLNQPQHF. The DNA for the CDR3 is TGTGCCAGCAGCCTGGCAGGGCTTAATCAGCCCCAGCATTTT.

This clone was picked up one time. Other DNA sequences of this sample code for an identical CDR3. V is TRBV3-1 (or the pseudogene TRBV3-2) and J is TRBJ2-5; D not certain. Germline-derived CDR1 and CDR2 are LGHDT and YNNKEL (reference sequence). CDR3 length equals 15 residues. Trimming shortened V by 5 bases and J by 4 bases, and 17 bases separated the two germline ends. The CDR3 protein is CASSGSPEASETQYF. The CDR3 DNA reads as TGTGCCAGCAGCGGGTCTCCCGAGGCCTCAGAGACCCAGTACTTC.

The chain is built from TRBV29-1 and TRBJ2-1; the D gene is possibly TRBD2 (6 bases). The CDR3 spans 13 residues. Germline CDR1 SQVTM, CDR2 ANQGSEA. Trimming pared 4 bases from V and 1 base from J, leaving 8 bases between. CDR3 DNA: TGCAGCGTTGGGCTAGCGTCCTACAATGAGCAGTTCTTC. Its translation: CSVGLASYNEQFF.

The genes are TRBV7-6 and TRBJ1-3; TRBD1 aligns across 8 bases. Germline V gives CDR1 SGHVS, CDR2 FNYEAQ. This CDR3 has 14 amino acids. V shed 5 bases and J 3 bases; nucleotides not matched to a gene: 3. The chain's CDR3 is CASSPDRGGNTIYF. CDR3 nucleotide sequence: TGTGCCAGCAGCCCCGACAGGGGTGGAAACACCATATATTTT.

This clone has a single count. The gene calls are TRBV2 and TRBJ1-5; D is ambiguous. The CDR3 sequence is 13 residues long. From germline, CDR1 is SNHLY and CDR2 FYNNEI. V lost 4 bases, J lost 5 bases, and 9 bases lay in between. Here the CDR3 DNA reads TGTGCCAGCAGTGTTTATGCGGATCAGCCCCAGCATTTT. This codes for CASSVYADQPQHF. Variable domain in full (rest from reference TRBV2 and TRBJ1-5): EPEVTQTPSHQVTQMGQEVILRCVPISNHLYFYWYRQILGQKVEFLVSFYNNEISEKSEIFDDQFSVERPDGSNFTLKIRSTKLEDSAMYFCASSVYADQPQHFGDGTRLSIL.